Shown below are 30 T cell receptor beta chains from a single sample sequenced in a study of blood T cell repertoires in COVID-19 (dated by TCRdb to 2019 to 2021). Libraries were built with the immunoSEQ multiplex PCR assay. Entries here come from immuneACCESS through TCRdb and include only in-frame sequences with V and J called. Some clones fail to appear in such tables; in the studies checked, an unresolved V gene covers under half of the shortfall, and the cause of the remainder is unknown. Present in this sample are roughly 110,000 clones, about three quarters of which were seen just once. The ten most abundant clones make up 5% to 8% of the sample. Sequences were obtained from peripheral blood. The receptor source for this set is a man at least 80 years old with COVID-19, enrolled during active disease.

The DNA for the CDR3 is TGCGCCAGCAGCCAAGATTCAGCAGGGTGGAAGACCCAGTACTTC. Translation: CASSQDSAGWKTQYF. The J gene is TRBJ2-5, the V gene TRBV4-1; perhaps TRBD1 as D (5 bases). Per germline, CDR1 MGHRA and CDR2 YSYEKL. V lost 0 bases, J lost 6 bases, and 14 bases lay in between. CDR3 length: 15 amino acids.

A single count supports this clone. J is TRBJ2-2 and V is TRBV18; 7 nucleotides agree with TRBD1. Germline assignment: CDR1 KGHSH and CDR2 LQKENI. Unmatched junction bases numbered 8, after V lost 5 bases and J lost 5 bases. The CDR3 has 15 residues. The CDR3 sequence is CASSARQGGTGELFF. CDR3 bases: TGTGCCAGCTCAGCCCGACAGGGTGGGACCGGGGAGCTGTTTTTT.

This rearrangement joins TRBV13 to TRBJ2-1; 7 bases agree with TRBD2. The V gene end was trimmed by 2 bases and the J gene end by 4 bases; junction bases not matched to a gene: 11. This CDR3 spans 17 amino acids. Per germline, CDR1 PRHDT and CDR2 FYEKMQ (reference sequence). The CDR3 coding sequence is TGTGCCAGCAGCTTATCAGCGGGGACTGAGGCTTACAATGAGCAGTTCTTC. This codes for CASSLSAGTEAYNEQFF. The entire variable domain, with the rest obtained from reference TRBV13 and TRBJ2-1, is as follows: AAGVIQSPRHLIKEKRETATLKCYPIPRHDTVYWYQQGPGQDPQFLISFYEKMQSDKGSIPDRFSAQQFSDYHSELNMSSLELGDSALYFCASSLSAGTEAYNEQFFGPGTRLTVL.

In this sample, this clone turned up a few times. J is TRBJ2-1 and V is TRBV19, with TRBD2 matching 12 bases. This CDR3 has 15 amino acids. Germline values: CDR1 LNHDA, CDR2 SQIVND (reference sequence). J was trimmed by 3 bases and V by 3 bases; bases with no gene match: 0. This CDR3 reads CASSMTSGSYNEQFF. The CDR3 DNA reads as TGTGCCAGTAGTATGACTAGCGGGAGCTACAATGAGCAGTTCTTC.

The chain uses TRBV28 and TRBJ2-2; 13 nucleotides line up with TRBD2. CDR1 and CDR2 (germline): MDHEN, SYDVKM. The CDR3 sequence is 15 residues long. The trim removed 5 bases at V and 7 bases at J, leaving 4 bases unmatched. For the CDR3, the DNA is TGTGCCAGCAGTAAAAGACTAGCGGGAGGCGGGGAGCTGTTTTTT. Protein: CASSKRLAGGGELFF.

The chain couples TRBV6-1 to TRBJ2-2; maybe TRBD1 (5 bases). The CDR3 contains 16 residues. Germline loops: CDR1 MNHNS, CDR2 SASEGT. With 2 bases removed from V and 7 bases from J, the gap between germline ends came to 17 bases. CDR3 bases: TGTGCCAGCAGTGAAATCCCTCAGGGTATGGGCGGGGAGCTGTTTTTT. Translation: CASSEIPQGMGGELFF.

The chain is built from TRBV23-1 and TRBJ2-7; tentatively, D is TRBD2 (6 bases). TRBV23-1 is an open reading frame, and its role is uncertain. This CDR3 has 16 residues. V was cut by 1 base and J by 6 bases, with 19 bases left in between. As DNA, the CDR3 is TGCGCCAGCAGTCAATTTTGTGGGGAGGCCAATAGCGAGCAGTACTTC. It encodes CASSQFCGEANSEQYF.

This chain links TRBV6-1 with TRBJ1-6; TRBD1 aligns across 10 bases. Germline V gene sequence: CDR1 MNHNS, CDR2 SASEGT. V lost 3 bases, J lost 10 bases, and 9 bases stayed unmatched. CDR3 length equals 16 residues. CDR3 amino acids: CASSERWDRGGSPLHF. For the CDR3, the DNA is TGTGCCAGCAGTGAGAGGTGGGACAGGGGAGGGTCACCCCTCCACTTT.

V is TRBV20-1 and J is TRBJ1-2; D gene ambiguous. The CDR3 is made up of 11 amino acids. Trimming pared 5 bases from V and 7 bases from J, leaving 11 bases between. CDR1 is DFQATT, CDR2 SNEGSKA, per germline (reference sequence). CDR3 nucleotides: TGCAGTGCTGGATGGTCGGGTGGCTACACCTTC. Protein sequence: CSAGWSGGYTF.

The V call is TRBV6-5, the J call TRBJ1-1; D unresolved. With 6 bases removed from V and 3 bases from J, the gap between germline ends came to 11 bases. Germline V lookup: CDR1 MNHEY, CDR2 SVGAGI. The CDR3 runs to 13 residues. The CDR3 DNA sequence: TGTGCCAGCAGGTCTTTTTTCGACACTGAAGCTTTCTTT. Amino acids: CASRSFFDTEAFF.

This clone was seen once. The chain carries TRBV7-9 and TRBJ2-7, with a tentative D call TRBD2 (5 bases). This CDR3 has 14 residues. The germline V and J ends were trimmed by 5 bases and 0 bases, with 11 bases remaining between them. The germline gives CDR1 SEHNR, CDR2 FQNEAQ (reference sequence). The CDR3 sequence is CASSQDWSSYEQYF. In DNA form, the CDR3 reads TGTGCCAGCAGCCAGGACTGGAGCTCCTACGAGCAGTACTTC.

CDR3 sequence: CASSLPLAGGNYEQYF. The CDR3 region has the DNA TGTGCCAGCAGCCTTCCCCTAGCGGGCGGAAACTACGAGCAGTACTTC. The J gene is TRBJ2-7, the V gene TRBV28; TRBD2 matches 8 bases. Germline trimming cut 6 bases from V and 3 bases from J; bases unmatched to any gene: 13. The CDR3 runs 16 residues. The germline gives CDR1 MDHEN, CDR2 SYDVKM.

The chain joins TRBV5-6 to TRBJ2-7; 7 positions match TRBD2. Germline lookup yields CDR1 SGHDT and CDR2 YYEEEE. V shed 4 bases and J 2 bases; nucleotides not matched to a gene: 12. CDR3 size: 16 residues. The CDR3 DNA sequence: TGTGCCAGCAGCCACTATATGGGGACTAACACCTACGAGCAGTACTTC. Its translation is CASSHYMGTNTYEQYF.

This clone showed up just a few times. The V and J genes are TRBV7-8 and TRBJ2-1; TRBD2 matches 11 bases. Per the germline V gene, CDR1 is SGHVS and CDR2 is FQNEAQ. The trim removed 4 bases at V and 10 bases at J, leaving 9 bases unmatched. This CDR3 is 15 amino acids long. This chain's CDR3 is CASSSTSGSLIEQFF. The CDR3 DNA is TGTGCCAGCAGCTCTACTAGCGGGAGTTTAATAGAGCAGTTCTTC.

The gene calls are TRBV23-1 and TRBJ1-2; D is unclear. TRBV23-1 is given ORF status, its function remaining uncertain. Trimming left V 6 bases short and J 1 base short, with 15 bases between. There are 15 residues in the CDR3. The CDR3 DNA sequence: TGCGCCAGCAGCCCTAGGATAGTGATTAACTATGGCTACACCTTC. Protein: CASSPRIVINYGYTF.

This clone was seen a few times. J is TRBJ2-7 and V is TRBV4-1; 14 bases align to TRBD2. CDR1 is MGHRA and CDR2 is YSYEKL in the germline V gene. The CDR3 has 16 amino acids. The ends lost 2 bases at V and 5 bases at J; junction bases unmatched: 5. The CDR3 region is CASSQPGLAGVHEQYF. The DNA of the CDR3 is TGCGCCAGCAGCCAACCGGGACTAGCGGGAGTCCACGAGCAGTACTTC.

V gene TRBV7-9 combines with J gene TRBJ2-7; TRBD1 matches 7 bases. The CDR3 totals 14 residues. V trimming: 10 bases; J trimming: 2 bases; junction bases outside the gene matches: 11. Germline CDR1 and CDR2: SEHNR and FQNEAQ (reference sequence). CDR3 loop: CAITPGQRTYEQYF. CDR3 bases: TGTGCCATCACCCCGGGACAGAGGACCTACGAGCAGTACTTC.

V and J are TRBV20-1 and TRBJ1-2; a possible D gene is TRBD1 (5 bases). In germline, CDR1 is DFQATT, CDR2 SNEGSKA (reference sequence). The CDR3 sequence is 11 residues long. The CDR3 DNA sequence: TGCAGCACGACAGCTAACTATGGCTACACCTTC. Translating gives CSTTANYGYTF.

This clone was observed a single time. The genes are TRBV7-2 and TRBJ2-7; a weak D match, TRBD2 (5 bases). Trimming stripped 6 bases from V and 0 bases from J, with 15 bases between. CDR3 length equals 15 residues. The germline V gene encodes CDR1 SGHTA and CDR2 FQGNSA. CDR3: CASSLSGWSSYEQYF. In DNA, the CDR3 is TGTGCCAGCAGTTTGAGCGGTTGGAGCTCCTACGAGCAGTACTTC.

The chain carries TRBV10-3 and TRBJ2-3, with TRBD2 matching 8 bases. The CDR3 extends over 15 amino acids. V dropped 1 base and J dropped 6; count of bases not matched to a gene: 6. CDR1 is ENHRY and CDR2 is SYGVKD in the germline V gene. The CDR3 here is CAISEFSGSIDTQYF. The CDR3 nucleotides read TGTGCCATCAGTGAGTTCAGCGGGAGTATCGATACGCAGTATTTT.

This clone was seen a handful of times. The chain is built from TRBV24-1 and TRBJ1-1; D possibly corresponds to TRBD1 (5 bases). Germline V gene data show CDR1 as KGHDR and CDR2 as SFDVKD. This CDR3 contains 14 residues. V was trimmed by 4 bases and J by 1 base, leaving 9 bases between them. In DNA form, the CDR3 reads TGTGCCACCAGTGAAGGACACCGGAACACTGAAGCTTTCTTT. This translates into CATSEGHRNTEAFF.

The J gene is TRBJ2-1, the V gene TRBV19; TRBD2 aligns across 9 bases. Trimming at V came to 5 bases and at J to 3 bases, leaving 11 bases not matched to a gene. In germline, CDR1 is LNHDA, CDR2 SQIVND (reference sequence). This CDR3 has 17 amino acids. In DNA, the CDR3 is TGTGCCAGTAGTTATGTGGATAGCGGGGGCCTCTACAATGAGCAGTTCTTC. As protein: CASSYVDSGGLYNEQFF.

The rearrangement links TRBV4-2 to TRBJ2-6, with a weak D call TRBD1 (6 bases). The germline V gene encodes CDR1 LGHNA and CDR2 YNFKEQ. The V end lost 8 bases, the J end lost 0 bases, and 11 bases lay between the germline ends. The CDR3 sequence is 15 residues long. This CDR3 reads CASSPGDSGANVLTF. CDR3 nucleotides: TGTGCCAGCTCCCCAGGGGACTCTGGGGCCAACGTCCTGACTTTC.

The V gene is TRBV27, the J gene TRBJ2-7; 9 nucleotides align to TRBD1. V shed 7 bases and J 7 bases; nucleotides not matched to a gene: 8. Germline V gives CDR1 MNHEY, CDR2 SMNVEV (reference sequence). This CDR3 has 13 amino acids. The CDR3, as DNA: TGTGCCAGCAACGTACAGGGGGCGGATGAGCAGTACTTC. It encodes CASNVQGADEQYF.

The chain combines TRBV5-4 with TRBJ2-5; 13 bases match TRBD2. The germline V gene encodes CDR1 SGHNT and CDR2 YYREEE (reference sequence). J lost 2 bases, V lost 3 bases, and 13 bases had no gene match. The CDR3 is made up of 19 amino acids. In nucleotides, the CDR3 is TGTGCCAGCAGCTACGGACTAGCGGGAGAGTTAAGCTCTCAAGAGACCCAGTACTTC. This gives the protein CASSYGLAGELSSQETQYF.

This sequence joins TRBV5-4 and TRBJ2-5; the match to TRBD2 covers 8 bases. Trimming took 5 bases from V and 2 from J; bases not matched to a gene: 8. The CDR3 contains 15 residues. Germline V lookup: CDR1 SGHNT, CDR2 YYREEE (reference sequence). CDR3 coding DNA: TGTGCCAGCAGTACCGGGGGGGGGATGCAAGAGACCCAGTACTTC. This sequence encodes CASSTGGGMQETQYF.

The gene calls are TRBV29-1 and TRBJ2-1; TRBD2 matches 15 bases. CDR1 is SQVTM, CDR2 ANQGSEA, per germline. Trimming at V came to 5 bases and at J to 10 bases, leaving 3 bases not matched to a gene. The CDR3 has 13 residues. This CDR3 is CSVRGLAGGEQFF. The CDR3 nucleotides are TGCAGCGTTCGGGGACTAGCGGGAGGAGAGCAGTTCTTC.

The rearrangement uses TRBV11-2 and TRBJ1-1; D not resolved. V was clipped by 5 bases and J by 6 bases, with 19 bases between them. Germline V gene lookup returns CDR1 SGHAT and CDR2 FQNNGV. The CDR3 length is 15 residues. The CDR3 reads CASSPGSGRYSEAFF. The DNA for the CDR3 is TGTGCCAGCAGCCCTGGGAGTGGGCGATACTCTGAAGCTTTCTTT.

The rearrangement uses TRBV24-1 and TRBJ2-2, with TRBD2 matching over 8 bases. V trimming: 4 bases; J trimming: 0 bases; junction bases outside the gene matches: 6. Looked up from germline, CDR1 is KGHDR and CDR2 is SFDVKD. The CDR3 has 17 amino acids. CDR3 DNA sequence: TGTGCCACCAGTGACCCTAGACTAGCGTCGAACACCGGGGAGCTGTTTTTT. Encoded protein: CATSDPRLASNTGELFF.

The J gene is TRBJ1-1, the V gene TRBV6-5; 11 nucleotides line up with TRBD1. Per germline, CDR1 MNHEY and CDR2 SVGAGI. The J segment lost 10 bases and the V segment lost 2 bases, leaving 3 bases of the junction unmatched. The CDR3 totals 13 residues. This chain's CDR3 is CASSYGQGATAFF. In DNA form, the CDR3 reads TGTGCCAGCAGTTACGGACAGGGGGCTACAGCTTTCTTT.